This T cell receptor beta chain was recovered during a study of response to subunit inactivated influenza vaccine. To note about this clonotype: The antigen is not known.

Study-wide points: It was the authors' suggestion that each seasonal influenza vaccination recruits few new T cells.

CDR1 is SGHVS and CDR2 is FQNEAQ in the germline V gene. CDR3 length: 17 amino acids. With 2 bases clipped from V and 7 bases from J, the junction kept 9 bases outside the gene matches. TCRdb passed the RT-PCR reads through MiXCR, listing each CDR3 protein once. The sample carries hundreds of thousands of distinct CDR3 sequences, around a sixth recorded once. The chain couples TRBV7-8 to TRBJ2-1, with 12 bases fitting TRBD2. Sample: PBMCs from blood, taken around 5 days after vaccination. This TCR was sampled from a man aged 50-60 years who received an inactivated influenza vaccine. CDR3 amino acids: CASSLLTSGRSSNEQFF. For the CDR3, the DNA is TGTGCCAGCAGCTTACTGACTAGCGGGAGATCATCAAATGAGCAGTTCTTC. Full variable domain (rest looked up from reference TRBV7-8 and TRBJ2-1): GAGVSQSPRYKVAKRGQDVALRCDPISGHVSLFWYQQALGQGPEFLTYFQNEAQLDKSGLPSDRFFAERPEGSVSTLKIQRTQQEDSAVYLCASSLLTSGRSSNEQFFGPGTRLTVL.